These T cell receptor beta chains were read from a single sample in a study of blood T cells in healthy people across ages. One entry per CDR3 protein results from TCRdb running MiXCR on the 5' RACE reads. The table includes hundreds of thousands of distinct CDR3 sequences, about half detected once. The specimen sequenced was blood. The receptors were sampled from an elderly man in good health. The CDR3 runs from the conserved cysteine through the conserved F or W. The D gene is left open where the match is weak. Expanded clones are given a class, and other clones once, few, many or no size at all.

CDR3aa: CATSDPNMEGRYGYTF
CDR3nt: TGTGCCACCAGTGATCCTAATATGGAGGGGCGTTATGGCTACACCTTC
j_gene: TRBJ1-2
v_gene: TRBV24-1
d_gene: -
abundance: few

CDR3aa: CSVGPSGYEQYF
CDR3nt: TGCAGCGTTGGCCCCTCGGGGTACGAGCAGTACTTC
j_gene: TRBJ2-7
v_gene: TRBV29-1
d_gene: -
abundance: few

CDR3aa: CSAVAGANEQYF
CDR3nt: TGCAGTGCCGTAGCGGGAGCCAATGAGCAGTACTTC
j_gene: TRBJ2-7
v_gene: TRBV20-1
d_gene: TRBD2
abundance: few

CDR3aa: CASSSPEQGFAGELFF
CDR3nt: TGTGCCAGCAGTTCCCCGGAACAGGGTTTCGCCGGGGAGCTGTTTTTT
j_gene: TRBJ2-2
v_gene: TRBV6-6
d_gene: -
abundance: -

CDR3aa: CASSPVISTGELFF
CDR3nt: TGTGCCAGCAGCCCCGTAATAAGCACCGGGGAGCTGTTTTTT
j_gene: TRBJ2-2
v_gene: TRBV7-3
d_gene: -
abundance: few

CDR3aa: CASSNSNDGEREQYF
CDR3nt: TGTGCCAGCAGTAACTCGAACGACGGGGAACGCGAGCAGTACTTC
j_gene: TRBJ2-7
v_gene: TRBV25-1
d_gene: -
abundance: -

CDR3aa: CSLGGASYNEQYF
CDR3nt: TGCAGCTTGGGGGGGGCCTCCTACAATGAGCAGTACTTC
j_gene: TRBJ2-7
v_gene: TRBV29-1
d_gene: -
abundance: few

CDR3aa: CSASPQAESPLHF
CDR3nt: TGCAGTGCTAGTCCCCAAGCGGAATCACCCCTCCACTTT
j_gene: TRBJ1-6
v_gene: TRBV20-1
d_gene: -
abundance: -

CDR3aa: CATSDSTSGTYNEQFF
CDR3nt: TGTGCCACCAGTGATAGTACTAGCGGGACCTACAATGAGCAGTTCTTC
j_gene: TRBJ2-1
v_gene: TRBV24-1
d_gene: TRBD2
abundance: many

CDR3aa: CASGQNLGLAGDPMFF
CDR3nt: TGCGCCAGCGGCCAAAACCTGGGACTAGCGGGAGACCCAATGTTCTTC
j_gene: TRBJ2-1
v_gene: TRBV4-3
d_gene: TRBD2
abundance: -

CDR3aa: CSARGGDYNEQFF
CDR3nt: TGCAGTGCTAGGGGGGGGGACTACAATGAGCAGTTCTTC
j_gene: TRBJ2-1
v_gene: TRBV20-1
d_gene: TRBD2
abundance: -

CDR3aa: CSARSSGQQFF
CDR3nt: TGCAGTGCTAGGTCTAGCGGACAGCAGTTCTTC
j_gene: TRBJ2-1
v_gene: TRBV20-1
d_gene: TRBD2
abundance: few

CDR3aa: CASTPSPMRADEQYF
CDR3nt: TGTGCCAGCACGCCTTCCCCGATGAGGGCCGACGAGCAGTACTTC
j_gene: TRBJ2-7
v_gene: TRBV7-2
d_gene: -
abundance: many

CDR3aa: CASSSRVGLGYEQYF
CDR3nt: TGTGCCAGCAGCTCCCGGGTAGGGCTGGGGTACGAGCAGTACTTC
j_gene: TRBJ2-7
v_gene: TRBV7-2
d_gene: -
abundance: many

CDR3aa: CASSLVAGGSGANVLTF
CDR3nt: TGCGCCAGCAGCTTGGTTGCGGGAGGCTCTGGGGCCAACGTCCTGACTTTC
j_gene: TRBJ2-6
v_gene: TRBV5-1
d_gene: TRBD2
abundance: -

CDR3aa: CASSGWTGAGEKLFF
CDR3nt: TGTGCCAGCAGTGGGTGGACAGGGGCGGGTGAAAAACTGTTTTTT
j_gene: TRBJ1-4
v_gene: TRBV25-1
d_gene: TRBD1
abundance: -

CDR3aa: CSAENSGRGYNEQFF
CDR3nt: TGCAGTGCAGAAAACAGCGGGAGAGGCTACAATGAGCAGTTCTTC
j_gene: TRBJ2-1
v_gene: TRBV20-1
d_gene: TRBD2
abundance: -

CDR3aa: CASSGPFSGANVLTF
CDR3nt: TGTGCCAGCAGTGGACCTTTCTCTGGGGCCAACGTCCTGACTTTC
j_gene: TRBJ2-6
v_gene: TRBV28
d_gene: -
abundance: few

CDR3aa: CSGLYSEQFF
CDR3nt: TGCAGCGGGCTGTACAGTGAGCAGTTCTTC
j_gene: TRBJ2-1
v_gene: TRBV29-1
d_gene: -
abundance: few

CDR3aa: CASSLEGAIAYEQYF
CDR3nt: TGTGCCAGCAGCTTAGAAGGCGCTATAGCCTACGAGCAGTACTTC
j_gene: TRBJ2-7
v_gene: TRBV7-2
d_gene: -
abundance: once

CDR3aa: CVSSQGTGETQYF
CDR3nt: TGTGTCAGCAGCCAAGGAACGGGAGAGACCCAGTACTTC
j_gene: TRBJ2-5
v_gene: TRBV16
d_gene: -
abundance: -

CDR3aa: CASTVAVWVGYTF
CDR3nt: TGTGCCAGCACTGTGGCTGTTTGGGTTGGCTACACCTTC
j_gene: TRBJ1-2
v_gene: TRBV6-6
d_gene: -
abundance: -

CDR3aa: CASGPYGDTQYF
CDR3nt: TGTGCCAGCGGCCCATACGGAGATACGCAGTATTTT
j_gene: TRBJ2-3
v_gene: TRBV25-1
d_gene: -
abundance: few

CDR3aa: CASTRSDKLFF
CDR3nt: TGTGCCAGCACCCGGTCAGATAAACTGTTTTTT
j_gene: TRBJ1-4
v_gene: TRBV7-2
d_gene: -
abundance: -

CDR3aa: CASSTLGQNNEQFF
CDR3nt: TGTGCCAGCAGCACCTTGGGACAAAACAATGAGCAGTTCTTC
j_gene: TRBJ2-1
v_gene: TRBV27
d_gene: -
abundance: many

CDR3aa: CASSVGASGARNEQFF
CDR3nt: TGTGCCAGCAGCGTAGGGGCTAGCGGCGCTCGGAATGAGCAGTTCTTC
j_gene: TRBJ2-1
v_gene: TRBV9
d_gene: TRBD2
abundance: -

CDR3aa: CSARPLTGGEFSNQPQHF
CDR3nt: TGCAGTGCTAGACCCCTGACAGGGGGCGAATTTAGCAATCAGCCCCAGCATTTT
j_gene: TRBJ1-5
v_gene: TRBV20-1
d_gene: TRBD1
abundance: -

CDR3aa: CASSLAAGGVYGYTF
CDR3nt: TGTGCCAGCAGCTTAGCGGCCGGGGGTGTTTATGGCTACACCTTC
j_gene: TRBJ1-2
v_gene: TRBV7-2
d_gene: -
abundance: many

CDR3aa: CSARDGERYEQYF
CDR3nt: TGCAGTGCTAGAGATGGGGAAAGGTACGAGCAGTACTTC
j_gene: TRBJ2-7
v_gene: TRBV20-1
d_gene: -
abundance: -

CDR3aa: CASSLRDSRVGGNEQFF
CDR3nt: TGTGCCAGCAGTTTACGAGATTCCAGGGTAGGGGGGAATGAGCAGTTCTTC
j_gene: TRBJ2-1
v_gene: TRBV28
d_gene: -
abundance: -

CDR3aa: CSARSSIGETQYF
CDR3nt: TGCAGTGCTAGATCCTCAATAGGGGAGACCCAGTACTTC
j_gene: TRBJ2-5
v_gene: TRBV20-1
d_gene: -
abundance: few

CDR3aa: CASSLGAGVGDTQYF
CDR3nt: TGTGCCAGCAGCTTAGGGGCGGGAGTTGGAGATACGCAGTATTTT
j_gene: TRBJ2-3
v_gene: TRBV7-3
d_gene: TRBD2
abundance: few

CDR3aa: CASSRDSLPSNEQFF
CDR3nt: TGTGCCAGCAGCAGGGACAGCCTGCCTTCGAATGAGCAGTTCTTC
j_gene: TRBJ2-1
v_gene: TRBV11-3
d_gene: TRBD1
abundance: many

CDR3aa: CASGFASGYSTDTQYF
CDR3nt: TGTGCTAGTGGTTTCGCCTCGGGATATTCCACAGATACGCAGTATTTT
j_gene: TRBJ2-3
v_gene: TRBV12-5
d_gene: -
abundance: -

CDR3aa: CASSLGPGELFF
CDR3nt: TGTGCCAGCAGCTTAGGTCCTGGGGAGCTGTTTTTT
j_gene: TRBJ2-2
v_gene: TRBV7-9
d_gene: -
abundance: -

CDR3aa: CSATLARLASIETQYF
CDR3nt: TGCAGTGCTACATTGGCTCGCCTAGCGTCGATAGAGACCCAGTACTTC
j_gene: TRBJ2-5
v_gene: TRBV20-1
d_gene: -
abundance: few

CDR3aa: CASSQAGENIQYF
CDR3nt: TGCGCCAGCAGCCAAGCTGGGGAAAACATTCAGTACTTC
j_gene: TRBJ2-4
v_gene: TRBV4-3
d_gene: -
abundance: -

CDR3aa: CSARDGTGVNEQYF
CDR3nt: TGCAGTGCTAGAGATGGGACAGGGGTCAATGAGCAGTACTTC
j_gene: TRBJ2-5
v_gene: TRBV20-1
d_gene: TRBD1
abundance: -

CDR3aa: CSASRQGGQPQHF
CDR3nt: TGCAGTGCTAGCCGACAGGGTGGTCAGCCCCAGCATTTT
j_gene: TRBJ1-5
v_gene: TRBV20-1
d_gene: TRBD1
abundance: -

CDR3aa: CASSQDVLAGSGGYNEQYF
CDR3nt: TGCGCCAGCAGCCAAGATGTCCTAGCGGGTTCGGGGGGTTACAATGAGCAGTACTTC
j_gene: TRBJ2-7
v_gene: TRBV4-3
d_gene: TRBD2
abundance: -

CDR3aa: CSAKTGTGGPGNYGYTF
CDR3nt: TGCAGTGCTAAGACCGGGACAGGGGGCCCGGGTAACTATGGCTACACCTTC
j_gene: TRBJ1-2
v_gene: TRBV20-1
d_gene: TRBD1
abundance: -

CDR3aa: CAISESYRESDQPQHF
CDR3nt: TGTGCCATCAGTGAGTCGTACAGGGAATCTGATCAGCCCCAGCATTTT
j_gene: TRBJ1-5
v_gene: TRBV10-3
d_gene: -
abundance: many

CDR3aa: CASCCRVNGYTF
CDR3nt: TGTGCCAGCTGCTGCCGGGTCAATGGCTACACCTTC
j_gene: TRBJ1-2
v_gene: TRBV25-1
d_gene: -
abundance: -

CDR3aa: CSARDHGAGAGDTQYF
CDR3nt: TGCAGTGCTAGAGATCATGGAGCGGGAGCGGGAGATACGCAGTATTTT
j_gene: TRBJ2-3
v_gene: TRBV20-1
d_gene: TRBD2
abundance: -